Following are 14 T cell receptor beta chains from one sample sequenced in a study of blood T cell repertoires in COVID-19. Here immunoSEQ multiplex PCR was the method, and the copy in TCRdb shows in-frame clones only, minus some. The repertoire consists of around 360,000 clones, with 80% to 90% occurring once and the leading ten covering over 9.5%. The sequenced material came from peripheral blood. The receptor source for this set is a woman in her twenties or thirties with COVID-19, enrolled during active disease.

The chain uses TRBV11-1 and TRBJ1-1; the match to TRBD1 covers 7 bases. The CDR3 runs to 14 residues. Germline values: CDR1 SGHAT, CDR2 FQDESV (reference sequence). Trimming removed 5 bases from V and 3 bases from J; junction bases left unmatched: 6. CDR3 in DNA: TGTGCCAGCAGCCCGGGACAGTTGCACACTGAAGCTTTCTTT. The encoded protein is CASSPGQLHTEAFF.

The V call is TRBV13, the J call TRBJ2-7; D not resolved. The V end lost 1 base, the J end lost 4 bases, and 11 bases lay between the germline ends. This CDR3 contains 14 residues. Germline CDR1 and CDR2: PRHDT and FYEKMQ (reference sequence). The chain's CDR3 is CASSLALVPYEQYF. The CDR3 coding sequence is TGTGCCAGCAGCTTAGCTCTAGTCCCATACGAGCAGTACTTC.

This clone turned up a few times. The chain joins TRBV10-2 to TRBJ1-5, with D perhaps TRBD1 (5 bases). Germline CDR1 and CDR2: WSHSY and SAAADI. V shed 4 bases and J shed 3 bases, with 7 bases lying between them. This CDR3 contains 13 residues. The chain's CDR3 is CASSVTDNQPQHF. The CDR3, as DNA: TGCGCCAGCAGTGTGACAGACAATCAGCCCCAGCATTTT.

The CDR3 region has the DNA TGCGCCAGCAGCTTAGGACTAGCGGGATTTACAGATACGCAGTATTTT. Amino acids: CASSLGLAGFTDTQYF. This sequence joins TRBV5-1 and TRBJ2-3, with TRBD2 matching 12 bases. V lost 2 bases to trimming and J lost 3 bases; unmatched junction nucleotides: 4. Germline values: CDR1 SGHRS, CDR2 YFSETQ. This CDR3 comprises 16 residues.

This clone was detected ten times or more. This chain connects TRBV7-2 to TRBJ1-3; possibly TRBD1 for D (5 bases). Germline CDR1 and CDR2: SGHTA and FQGNSA. V dropped 2 bases and J dropped 1 base, with 9 bases sitting between them. CDR3 length: 15 residues. The CDR3 here is CASSLSQGSGNTIYF. CDR3 DNA: TGTGCCAGCAGCTTATCCCAGGGATCTGGAAACACCATATATTTT.

Only one count was recorded for this clone. The chain is built from TRBV28 and TRBJ1-5, with D hard to call. This CDR3 is 16 amino acids long. The V gene lost 5 bases and the J gene lost 4 bases, with 18 bases spanning the gap. CDR1 is MDHEN and CDR2 is SYDVKM in the germline V gene. CDR3 DNA sequence: TGTGCCAGCAGTGATCCTGGAGGCAGCTTGAATCAGCCCCAGCATTTT. Translating gives CASSDPGGSLNQPQHF.

The rearrangement uses TRBV3-1 (or the pseudogene TRBV3-2) and TRBJ2-7, with D unclear. CDR3 length: 14 residues. V shed 1 base and J shed 2 bases, with 9 bases lying between them. Germline V lookup: CDR1 LGHDT, CDR2 YNNKEL (reference sequence). CDR3 protein: CASSQVHTPYEQYF. DNA of the CDR3: TGTGCCAGCAGCCAAGTACATACCCCCTACGAGCAGTACTTC.

The V and J genes are TRBV6-5 and TRBJ2-7, with 9 bases aligning to TRBD1. CDR1 and CDR2 from the germline V gene are MNHEY and SVGAGI. Trimming removed 5 bases from V and 7 bases from J; junction bases left unmatched: 6. The CDR3 is 13 residues long. The CDR3: CASSLYRGREQYF. The CDR3 nucleotides are TGTGCCAGCAGTCTCTACAGGGGGCGAGAGCAGTACTTC.

The V call is TRBV11-3, the J call TRBJ2-1; TRBD2 matches 12 bases. The germline CDR1 and CDR2 sequences are SGHNT and YENEEA. V shed 1 base, J shed 7 bases, and the junction held 2 bases outside the gene matches. The CDR3 extends over 15 amino acids. CDR3 DNA sequence: TGTGCCAGCAGCTTAGGACTAGCGGGAGTTAATGAGCAGTTCTTC. Translated, it gives CASSLGLAGVNEQFF.

This chain joins TRBV6-6 and TRBJ2-3, with 7 bases that match TRBD1. CDR1 MNHNY and CDR2 SVGAGI come from the germline V gene (reference sequence). The CDR3 length is 15 residues. Unmatched junction bases numbered 9, after V lost 7 bases and J lost 2 bases. The CDR3 nucleotides are TGTGCCAGCACCCCAAAGGACAGGAACACAGATACGCAGTATTTT. Its protein product is CASTPKDRNTDTQYF.

The chain joins TRBV29-1 to TRBJ1-1, with D unclear. The length of the CDR3 is 12 residues. Trimming took off 7 bases at V and 5 bases at J, with 14 bases between the two ends. CDR1 is SQVTM, CDR2 ANQGSEA, per germline. CDR3 region: CSARSRGTEAFF. In nucleotides, the CDR3 is TGCAGCGCCCGGTCTCGGGGAACTGAAGCTTTCTTT.

The chain employs TRBV7-3 and TRBJ1-2, with D uncertain. V lost 5 bases to trimming and J lost 2 bases, with 9 bases between them. CDR1 SGHTA and CDR2 FQGTGA come from the germline V gene. The CDR3 is 13 amino acids. CDR3 DNA: TGTGCCAGCAGCGAGGGAGTAAACTATGGCTACACCTTC. This translates into CASSEGVNYGYTF.

V is TRBV6-6 and J is TRBJ2-7; 10 nucleotides line up with TRBD2. The germline V gene encodes CDR1 MNHNY and CDR2 SVGAGI (reference sequence). Germline trimming cut 0 bases from V and 5 bases from J; bases unmatched to any gene: 7. The CDR3 has 16 residues. The CDR3 DNA sequence: TGTGCCAGCAGTTACTCGTTTCCTGGGACTAGCGACGAGCAGTACTTC. This encodes CASSYSFPGTSDEQYF.

The CDR3 sequence: CASSLDVAGGSNTGELFF. The CDR3 DNA reads TGCGCCAGCAGCTTGGACGTAGCGGGAGGCTCGAACACCGGGGAGCTGTTTTTT. The chain joins TRBV5-1 to TRBJ2-2; 10 bases agree with TRBD2. The junction had 5 bases not matched to a gene; V was cut back by 0 bases and J by 0 bases. CDR1 is SGHRS and CDR2 is YFSETQ in the germline V gene. This CDR3 spans 18 amino acids.